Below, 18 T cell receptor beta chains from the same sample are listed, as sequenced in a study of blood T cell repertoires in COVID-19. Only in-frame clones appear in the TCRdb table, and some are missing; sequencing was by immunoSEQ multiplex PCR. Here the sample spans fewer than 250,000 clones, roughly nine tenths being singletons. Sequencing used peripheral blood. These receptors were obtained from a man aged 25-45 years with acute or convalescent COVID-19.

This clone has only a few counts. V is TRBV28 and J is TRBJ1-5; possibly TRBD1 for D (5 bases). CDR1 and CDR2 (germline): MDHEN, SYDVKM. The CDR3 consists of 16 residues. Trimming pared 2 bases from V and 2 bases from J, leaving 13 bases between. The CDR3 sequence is CASSLPLGLGNQPQHF. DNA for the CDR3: TGTGCCAGCAGTTTACCCCTGGGACTCGGCAATCAGCCCCAGCATTTT.

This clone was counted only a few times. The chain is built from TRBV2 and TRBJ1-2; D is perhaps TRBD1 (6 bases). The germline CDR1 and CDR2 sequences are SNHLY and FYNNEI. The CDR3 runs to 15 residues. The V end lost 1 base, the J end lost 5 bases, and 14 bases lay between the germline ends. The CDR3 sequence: CASSEVRSGAYGYTF. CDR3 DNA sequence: TGTGCCAGCAGTGAAGTTAGGTCAGGGGCTTATGGCTACACCTTC.

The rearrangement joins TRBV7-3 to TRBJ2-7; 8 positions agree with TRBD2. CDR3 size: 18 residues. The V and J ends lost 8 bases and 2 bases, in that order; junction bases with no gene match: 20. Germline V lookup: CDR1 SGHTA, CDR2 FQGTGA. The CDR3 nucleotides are TGTGCCAGCTCTCGGTCGGCTAGCGGGCAACCCCGACCCTACGAGCAGTACTTC. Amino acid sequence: CASSRSASGQPRPYEQYF. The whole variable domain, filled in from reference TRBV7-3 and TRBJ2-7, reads GAGVSQTPSNKVTEKGKYVELRCDPISGHTALYWYRQSLGQGPEFLIYFQGTGAADDSGLPNDRFFAVRPEGSVSTLKIQRTERGDSAVYLCASSRSASGQPRPYEQYFGPGTRLTVT.

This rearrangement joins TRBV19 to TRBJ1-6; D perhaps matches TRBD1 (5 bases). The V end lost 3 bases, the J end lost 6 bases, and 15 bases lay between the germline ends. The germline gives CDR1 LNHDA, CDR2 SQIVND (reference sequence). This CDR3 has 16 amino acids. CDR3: CASSIYSGQTNSPLHF. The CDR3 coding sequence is TGTGCCAGTAGTATCTACTCCGGACAAACTAATTCACCCCTCCACTTT.

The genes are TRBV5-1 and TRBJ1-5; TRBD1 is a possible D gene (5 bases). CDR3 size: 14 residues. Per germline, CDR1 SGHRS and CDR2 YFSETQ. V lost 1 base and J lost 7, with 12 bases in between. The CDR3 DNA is TGCGCCAGCAGCTTGTTTGGGGGAGGACAGCCCCAGCATTTT. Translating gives CASSLFGGGQPQHF.

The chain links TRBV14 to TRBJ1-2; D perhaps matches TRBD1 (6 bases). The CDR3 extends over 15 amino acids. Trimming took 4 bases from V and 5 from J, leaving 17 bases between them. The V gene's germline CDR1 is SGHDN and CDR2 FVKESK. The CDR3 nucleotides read TGTGCCAGCAGCCGGGCAGGATTAGGGGGTTATGGCTACACCTTC. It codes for CASSRAGLGGYGYTF. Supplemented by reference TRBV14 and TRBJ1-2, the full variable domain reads EAGVTQFPSHSVIEKGQTVTLRCDPISGHDNLYWYRRVMGKEIKFLLHFVKESKQDESGMPNNRFLAERTGGTYSTLKVQPAELEDSGVYFCASSRAGLGGYGYTFGSGTRLTVV.

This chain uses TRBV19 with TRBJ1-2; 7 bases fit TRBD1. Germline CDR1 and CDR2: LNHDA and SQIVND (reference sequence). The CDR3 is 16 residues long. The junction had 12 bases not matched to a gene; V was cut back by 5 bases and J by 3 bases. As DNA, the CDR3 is TGTGCCAGTAGTGCTAGGACAGGCATCGCAGACTATGGCTACACCTTC. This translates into CASSARTGIADYGYTF. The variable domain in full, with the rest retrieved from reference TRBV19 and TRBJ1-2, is DGGITQSPKYLFRKEGQNVTLSCEQNLNHDAMYWYRQDPGQGLRLIYYSQIVNDFQKGDIAEGYSVSREKKESFPLTVTSAQKNPTAFYLCASSARTGIADYGYTFGSGTRLTVV.

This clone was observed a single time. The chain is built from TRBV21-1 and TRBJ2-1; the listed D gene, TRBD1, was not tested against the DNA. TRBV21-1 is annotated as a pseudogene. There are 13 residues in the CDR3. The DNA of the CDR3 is TGTGCCAGCAGCCTCGGACAGGACAATGAGCAGTTCTTC. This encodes CASSLGQDNEQFF.

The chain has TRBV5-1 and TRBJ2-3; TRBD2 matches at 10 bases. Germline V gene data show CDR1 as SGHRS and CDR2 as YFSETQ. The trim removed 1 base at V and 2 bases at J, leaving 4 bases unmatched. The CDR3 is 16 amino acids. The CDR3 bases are TGCGCCAGCAGCTTGCCCCTAGCGGGAGCCACAGATACGCAGTATTTT. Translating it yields CASSLPLAGATDTQYF.

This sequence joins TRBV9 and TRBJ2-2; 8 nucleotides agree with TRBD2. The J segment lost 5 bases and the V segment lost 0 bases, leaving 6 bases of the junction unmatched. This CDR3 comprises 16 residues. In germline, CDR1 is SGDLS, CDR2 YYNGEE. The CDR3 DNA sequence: TGTGCCAGCAGCGTAGCTTTTTTAGCGGGGACCGGGGAGCTGTTTTTT. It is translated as CASSVAFLAGTGELFF.

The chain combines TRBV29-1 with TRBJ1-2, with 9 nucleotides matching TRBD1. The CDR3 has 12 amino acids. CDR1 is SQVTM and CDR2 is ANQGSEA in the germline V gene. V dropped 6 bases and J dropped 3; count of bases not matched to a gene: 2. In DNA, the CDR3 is TGCAGCGTCCGGGACAGGGACTATGGCTACACCTTC. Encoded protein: CSVRDRDYGYTF.

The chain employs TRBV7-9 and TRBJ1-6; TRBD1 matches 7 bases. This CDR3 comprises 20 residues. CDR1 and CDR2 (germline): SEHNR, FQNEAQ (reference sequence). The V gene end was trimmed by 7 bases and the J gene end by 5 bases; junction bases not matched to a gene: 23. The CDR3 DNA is TGTGCCAGCACGACACCAGACAGGGCCCAAAACTATACAAATAATTCACCCCTCCACTTT. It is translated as CASTTPDRAQNYTNNSPLHF.

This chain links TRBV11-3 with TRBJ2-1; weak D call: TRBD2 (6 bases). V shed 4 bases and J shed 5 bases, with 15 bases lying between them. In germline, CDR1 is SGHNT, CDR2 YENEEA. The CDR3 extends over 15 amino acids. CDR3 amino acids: CASSSRGTGNNEQFF. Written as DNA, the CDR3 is TGTGCCAGCAGCTCCCGGGGGACGGGCAACAATGAGCAGTTCTTC.

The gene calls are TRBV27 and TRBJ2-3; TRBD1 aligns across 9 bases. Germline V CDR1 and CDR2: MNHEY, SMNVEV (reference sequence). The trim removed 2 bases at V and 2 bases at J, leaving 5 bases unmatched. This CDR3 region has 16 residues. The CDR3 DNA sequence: TGTGCCAGCAGTTTAAGGGACAGGGTGTTCACAGATACGCAGTATTTT. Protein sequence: CASSLRDRVFTDTQYF.

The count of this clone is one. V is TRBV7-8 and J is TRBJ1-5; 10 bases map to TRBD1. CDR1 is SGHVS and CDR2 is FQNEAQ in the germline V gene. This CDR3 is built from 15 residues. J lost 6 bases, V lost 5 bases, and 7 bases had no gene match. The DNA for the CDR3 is TGTGCCAGCAGCACCTCCGGGACAGGGGCTCAGCCCCAGCATTTT. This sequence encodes CASSTSGTGAQPQHF.

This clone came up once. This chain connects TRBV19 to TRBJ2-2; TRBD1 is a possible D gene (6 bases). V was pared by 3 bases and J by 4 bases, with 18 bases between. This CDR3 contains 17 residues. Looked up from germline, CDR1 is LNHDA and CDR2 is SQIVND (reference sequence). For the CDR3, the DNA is TGTGCCAGTAGTATGGGTGCCGGGACAAGAAGCACCGGGGAGCTGTTTTTT. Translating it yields CASSMGAGTRSTGELFF. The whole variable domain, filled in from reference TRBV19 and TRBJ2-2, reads DGGITQSPKYLFRKEGQNVTLSCEQNLNHDAMYWYRQDPGQGLRLIYYSQIVNDFQKGDIAEGYSVSREKKESFPLTVTSAQKNPTAFYLCASSMGAGTRSTGELFFGEGSRLTVL.

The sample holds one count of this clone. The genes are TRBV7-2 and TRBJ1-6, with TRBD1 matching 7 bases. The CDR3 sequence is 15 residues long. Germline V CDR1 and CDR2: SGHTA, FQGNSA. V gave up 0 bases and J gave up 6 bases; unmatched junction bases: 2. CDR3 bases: TGTGCCAGCAGCTTAGCTGGGACAGCTAATTCACCCCTCCACTTT. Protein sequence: CASSLAGTANSPLHF. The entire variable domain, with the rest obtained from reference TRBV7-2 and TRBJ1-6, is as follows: GAGVSQSPSNKVTEKGKDVELRCDPISGHTALYWYRQSLGQGLEFLIYFQGNSAPDKSGLPSDRFSAERTGGSVSTLTIQRTQQEDSAVYLCASSLAGTANSPLHFGNGTRLTVT.

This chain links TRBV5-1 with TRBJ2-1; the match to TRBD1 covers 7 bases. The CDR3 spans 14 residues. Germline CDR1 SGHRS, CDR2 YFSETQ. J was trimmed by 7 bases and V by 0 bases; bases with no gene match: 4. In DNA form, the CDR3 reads TGCGCCAGCAGCTTGGCGACAGGGAAGAATGAGCAGTTCTTC. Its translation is CASSLATGKNEQFF.